This T cell receptor beta chain was identified in a study of T cell repertoires in cytomegalovirus infection. Study-wide context: Through public TCR beta signatures, both CMV infection and matching HLA type were indicated. Study-level findings and limits: HLA-C-restricted CMV clonotypes gave the most frequent clonotype in two of eight donors. Individuals carrying CMV plus the relevant HLA were identified by cumulative frequency of public TCR beta families.

This CDR3 spans 18 amino acids. After removal of 1 base from V and 7 bases from J, the junction contained 9 bases not matched to a gene. Germline values: CDR1 LGHNA, CDR2 YSLEER. On this clonotype: Its target is not known.

TCRdb re-derived calls from the reads in MiXCR, one entry per CDR3 protein. This sample has 310,000 or so distinct CDR3 sequences, with roughly a quarter found just once. This clonotype was sampled from a human donor in good health (CMV status not recorded). Some clones in this sample may be carry-over from other donors' samples. The chain couples TRBV4-3 to TRBJ2-3; TRBD2 matches at 15 bases. Sequencing used PBMCs. CDR3 sequence (DNA): TGCGCCAGCAGCCAAGGTCCCGGGACTAGCGGGAGGAGGTATACGCAGTATTTT. It codes for CASSQGPGTSGRRYTQYF.